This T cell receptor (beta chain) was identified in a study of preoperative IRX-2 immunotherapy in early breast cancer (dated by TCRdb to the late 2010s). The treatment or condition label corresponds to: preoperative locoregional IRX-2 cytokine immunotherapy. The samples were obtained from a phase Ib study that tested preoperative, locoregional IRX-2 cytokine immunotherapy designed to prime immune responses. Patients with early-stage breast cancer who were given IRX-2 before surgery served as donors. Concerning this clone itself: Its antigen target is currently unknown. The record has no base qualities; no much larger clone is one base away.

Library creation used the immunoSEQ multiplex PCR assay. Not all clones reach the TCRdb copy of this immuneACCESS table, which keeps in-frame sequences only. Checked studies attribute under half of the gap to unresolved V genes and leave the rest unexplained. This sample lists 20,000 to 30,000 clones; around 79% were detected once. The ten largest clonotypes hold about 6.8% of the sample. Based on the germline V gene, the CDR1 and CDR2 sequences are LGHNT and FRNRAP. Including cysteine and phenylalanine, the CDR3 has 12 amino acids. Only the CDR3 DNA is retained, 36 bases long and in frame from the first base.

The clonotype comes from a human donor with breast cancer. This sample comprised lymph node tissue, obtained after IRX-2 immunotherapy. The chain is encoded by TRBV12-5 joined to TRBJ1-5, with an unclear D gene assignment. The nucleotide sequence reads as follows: TGTGCCAGCACCAGACACGGGCAGCCCCAGCATTTT. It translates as CASTRHGQPQHF. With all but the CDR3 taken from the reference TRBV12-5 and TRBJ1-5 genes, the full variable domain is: DARVTQTPRHKVTEMGQEVTMRCQPILGHNTVFWYRQTMMQGLELLAYFRNRAPLDDSGMPKDRFSAEMPDATLATLKIQPSEPRDSAVYFCASTRHGQPQHFGDGTRLSIL.